This TCR beta chain is from a study of cytomegalovirus exposure and HLA in healthy donors. At the level of the study: Unique TCRs numbering approximately 80 million, obtained from HLA-typed donors, made up an early data release. The study's findings and limits: Trimming of TCR beta V- and J-genes showed a link, identified in a later analysis, to a missense DCLRE1C variant. Reportedly, cytomegalovirus status was diagnosed with high sensitivity and specificity. In a later analysis, TCR association rates varied by HLA locus: DRB1 most, HLA-C fewest.

This clone was recorded only once. The antigen is unknown. Germline V lookup: CDR1 SGHRS, CDR2 YFSETQ. Between the trimmed V and J ends, which lost 5 bases and 2 bases, there was a span of 15 bases. The CDR3 has 15 residues. PCR amplification relied on 60 Vbeta primers (plus 13 Jbeta primers). Clones were sequenced by immunoSEQ multiplex PCR, and TCRdb holds only the in-frame ones, with some missing. The sample holds about 110,000 clones, 82% seen once. The clonotype originates from a man aged 30 to 45 in good health and CMV-seropositive. V gene TRBV5-1 combines with J gene TRBJ2-3; D may be TRBD2 (7 bases). Sequenced material: PBMCs. CDR3 in DNA: TGCGCCAGCAGAGTAAGAGGGGGGGTCACAGATACGCAGTATTTT. It specifies CASRVRGGVTDTQYF.